This TCR beta chain was observed in a study of regulatory T cells in long-lasting Graves disease. Study-wide findings and caveats: Accuracy may have suffered from the small sample size.

Time point meaning: newly diagnosed GD, antithyroid drugs for less than 3 months. With RNA extracted from PBMCs as input, the TCR library was made. Germline CDR1 and CDR2: DFQATT and SNEGSKA (reference sequence). The CDR3 length is 14 residues. Germline trimming cut 2 bases from V and 5 bases from J; bases unmatched to any gene: 6. This clonotype was detected only a few times. Its specificity is not known. Arm-PCR of CDR3 regions with iRepertoire HTBI primers generated TCR beta libraries. TCRdb re-analysed the multiplex PCR reads in MiXCR, keeping a single row per CDR3 protein. Altogether 300,000 to 400,000 distinct CDR3 sequences are present, over 15% being singletons, with the ten largest covering less than 45%.

Specimen: peripheral blood mononuclear cells (PBMCs), collected at new diagnosis, from a patient treated with antithyroid drugs. The rearrangement joins TRBV20-1 to TRBJ1-2; TRBD1 agrees at 9 bases. This sequence was found in a female donor with Graves disease. The CDR3 region is CSARKGQGAYGYTF. In DNA, the CDR3 is TGCAGTGCTAGAAAGGGACAGGGAGCATATGGCTACACCTTC.